The subject of this entry is one T cell receptor beta chain. These data come from a study of blood T cell repertoires in COVID-19. Here immunoSEQ multiplex PCR was the method, and the copy in TCRdb shows in-frame clones only, minus some. Here the sample spans around 250,000 clones, approximately 88% being singletons. The material sequenced was PBMCs or T cells enriched from blood (not recorded which). The TCR comes from a woman in her thirties or forties with acute COVID-19.

The chain's CDR3 is CASARRNQPQHF. As DNA, the CDR3 is TGCGCCAGCGCCAGGAGGAATCAGCCCCAGCATTTT. The chain employs TRBV10-2 and TRBJ1-5; no definite D call. The CDR3 loop spans 12 amino acids. CDR1 is WSHSY and CDR2 is SAAADI in the germline V gene. Trimming pared 8 bases from V and 4 bases from J, leaving 9 bases between.